What follows is one T cell receptor (beta chain) and its context. Its matching antigen is unknown. The sample comes from a study of cytomegalovirus exposure and HLA in healthy donors. Study in general: The Caucasian-associated ancestry cluster held roughly 78% of a few hundred genotyped donors.

CDR3 length equals 15 residues. Germline V gene sequence: CDR1 SGDLS, CDR2 YYNGEE. After removal of 3 bases from V and 4 bases from J, the junction contained 8 bases not matched to a gene. Points from the study as a whole: Rates of TCR association differed by HLA locus in a later analysis, with DRB1 highest and HLA-C lowest. There were reportedly fewer N-insertions in an Asian-associated ancestry cluster than the approximately 700-donor mean, in a later analysis.

PCR used 60 Vbeta primers and 13 Jbeta primers. Some clones are missing from TCRdb's copy, which holds only in-frame ones; the method was immunoSEQ multiplex PCR. This sample has some 140,000 clones; about 74% occur once, and the top ten carry roughly 4%. The clonotype was recovered from a man aged 18 to 29 in good health and CMV-seropositive. Material: PBMCs. This chain connects TRBV9 to TRBJ2-7; TRBD1 agrees at 9 bases. The CDR3: CASSAGTGNGYEQYF. The CDR3 DNA reads TGTGCCAGCAGCGCCGGGACAGGGAACGGGTACGAGCAGTACTTC.